The source of this T cell receptor (beta chain) is a study of CD4 T cell repertoires in COVID-19. Study in general: Other coronavirus spike proteins restimulated relabeled CFSE-low cells expanded with IL-2 for about eleven days.

The CDR3 contains 14 residues. CDR1 and CDR2 (germline): SEHNR, FQNEAQ (reference sequence). Trimming took 5 bases from V and 0 from J, leaving 9 bases between them. The table came from immunoSEQ multiplex PCR; TCRdb's copy has only in-frame clones and leaves some out. The sample includes approximately 1,400 clones, about 17% of them seen just once. Recombinant SARS-CoV-2 spike or nucleoprotein, presented by autologous monocytes, stimulated the CFSE-labeled cells. Mild-to-severe COVID-19 survivors were the donors. In its sample, this clone is medium-sized. Its matching antigen is unknown. Points from the study as a whole: Some SARS-CoV-2 clonotypes, between about 6.5 and 25%, recurred in SARS-CoV and/or HKU1 cultures. Sharing of several most expanded SARS-CoV-2-reactive clonotypes across memory subsets suggested intraclonal diversification.

Here the sequenced sample was central memory CD4+ T cells, cultured in vitro, taken after recovery from COVID-19. The chain joins TRBV7-9 to TRBJ2-3; D is undetermined. This clonotype was sampled from a human donor who had COVID-19. This CDR3 is CASSPSTSTDTQYF. DNA for the CDR3: TGTGCCAGCAGCCCCTCGACTAGCACAGATACGCAGTATTTT.